Listed below are T cell receptor beta chains from one sample, sequenced in a study of blood T cell repertoires in COVID-19. Clones were sequenced by immunoSEQ multiplex PCR, and TCRdb holds only the in-frame ones, with some missing. The top ten clones hold roughly 7% of a sample with under 200,000 clones, 86% of them seen once. Sequenced sample: peripheral blood. These receptors were obtained from a man aged 50 to 60 with active or convalescent COVID-19. The CDR3 runs from the conserved cysteine through the conserved F or W. Fields, in order: J gene, CDR3 length, D gene, V gene, CDR3 DNA, CDR3 protein. The D gene is left open where the match is weak.

>TRBJ1-2|13|-|TRBV12-3/TRBV12-4
TGTGCCAGCAAGCTCGGGGGGGTCTATGGCTACACCTTC
CASKLGGVYGYTF
>TRBJ2-7|15|TRBD2|TRBV5-4
TGTGCCAGCAGCCAAGGGGGACTAGCGATGTACGAGCAGTACTTC
CASSQGGLAMYEQYF
>TRBJ2-1|13|-|TRBV7-9
TGTGCCAGCAGCTTAATGGCCGACAATGAGCAGTTCTTC
CASSLMADNEQFF
>TRBJ2-7|12|-|TRBV7-9
TGTGCCAGCAGCTCCAGCTCCTACGAGCAGTACTTC
CASSSSSYEQYF
>TRBJ2-7|13|-|TRBV4-2
TGTGCCAGCAGCCAAGATGCGGCGGGGAAGCAGTACTTC
CASSQDAAGKQYF
>TRBJ1-4|17|-|TRBV7-8
TGTGCCAGCAGCTTAGCGGGAGGCGGGGGGATTAATGAAAAACTGTTTTTT
CASSLAGGGGINEKLFF
>TRBJ1-3|16|-|TRBV28
TGTGCCAGCAGTTTAAGAGGCCGGATTGAGGGAAACACCATATATTTT
CASSLRGRIEGNTIYF
>TRBJ1-1|13|-|TRBV2
TGTGCCAGCAGTGAATCGGGGAACACTGAAGCTTTCTTT
CASSESGNTEAFF
>TRBJ1-5|15|TRBD1|TRBV18
TGTGCCAGCTCACCCTTACAGGGGGCTCATCAGCCCCAGCATTTT
CASSPLQGAHQPQHF
>TRBJ2-7|13|-|TRBV6-5
TGTGCCAGCACCCGTTACATCTCCTACGAGCAGTACTTC
CASTRYISYEQYF
>TRBJ1-2|14|-|TRBV7-2
TGTGCCAGCAGCTTAATCGGGGCTAACTATGGCTACACCTTC
CASSLIGANYGYTF
>TRBJ1-1|16|-|TRBV6-1
TGTGCCAGCAGTGGGATGGCTGGCCTTAGGGGAACTGAAGCTTTCTTT
CASSGMAGLRGTEAFF
>TRBJ1-1|14|TRBD1|TRBV5-1
TGCGCCAGCAGCCCCGGGGACAGTATAACTGAAGCTTTCTTT
CASSPGDSITEAFF